The T cell receptor beta chain described here comes from a study of blood T cell repertoires in COVID-19. Looking at the study overall: Both acute and convalescent COVID-19 samples were obtained from the United States, Italy and Spain. In each case, the material was cDNA or gDNA derived from T cells, B-cell-depleted T cells, or PBMCs.

Germline V gene data show CDR1 as MNHNS and CDR2 as SASEGT. The CDR3 runs to 19 residues. Germline trimming cut 4 bases from V and 3 bases from J; bases unmatched to any gene: 16. Study processing details: Researchers report that nucleated cell counts were estimated from reference gene primer amplification. Method: immunoSEQ multiplex PCR; TCRdb's copy keeps in-frame clones and lacks some. The V and J calls and clone size are taken from that table; D and trimming were inferred from the DNA. The data show around 250,000 clones, more than 70% seen once. This clone appeared many times. The sequencing input was peripheral blood. The rearrangement links TRBV6-1 to TRBJ1-5, with 9 bases lining up with TRBD1. The origin of this receptor is an elderly man with acute or convalescent COVID-19. CDR3 region: CASSARPLTGGASNQPQHF. In nucleotides, the CDR3 is TGTGCCAGCAGTGCCCGACCCCTTACAGGGGGCGCGTCCAATCAGCCCCAGCATTTT.